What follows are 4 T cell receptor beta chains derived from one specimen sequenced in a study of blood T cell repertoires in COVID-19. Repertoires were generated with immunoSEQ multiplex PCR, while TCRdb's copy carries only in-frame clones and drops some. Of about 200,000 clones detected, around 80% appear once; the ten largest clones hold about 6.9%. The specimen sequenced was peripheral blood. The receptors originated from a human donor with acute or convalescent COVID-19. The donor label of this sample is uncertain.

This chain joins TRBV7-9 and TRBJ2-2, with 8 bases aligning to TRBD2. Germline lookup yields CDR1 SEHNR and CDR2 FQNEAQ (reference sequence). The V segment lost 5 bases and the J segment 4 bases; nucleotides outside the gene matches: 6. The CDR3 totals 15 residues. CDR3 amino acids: CASSPGRVPTGELFF. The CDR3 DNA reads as TGTGCCAGCAGCCCCGGGAGGGTTCCCACCGGGGAGCTGTTTTTT.

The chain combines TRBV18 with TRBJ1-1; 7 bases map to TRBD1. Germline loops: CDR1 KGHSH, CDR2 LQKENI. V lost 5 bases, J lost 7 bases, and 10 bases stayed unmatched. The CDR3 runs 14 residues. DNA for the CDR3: TGTGCCAGCTCAACGCGGACAGGTGACCTTGAAGCTTTCTTT. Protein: CASSTRTGDLEAFF.

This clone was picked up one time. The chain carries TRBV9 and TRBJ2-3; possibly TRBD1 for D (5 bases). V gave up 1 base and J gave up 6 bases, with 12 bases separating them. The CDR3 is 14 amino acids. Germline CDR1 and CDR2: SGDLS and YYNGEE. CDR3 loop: CASSVRTSGDTQYF. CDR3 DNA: TGTGCCAGCAGCGTACGGACATCCGGGGATACGCAGTATTTT.

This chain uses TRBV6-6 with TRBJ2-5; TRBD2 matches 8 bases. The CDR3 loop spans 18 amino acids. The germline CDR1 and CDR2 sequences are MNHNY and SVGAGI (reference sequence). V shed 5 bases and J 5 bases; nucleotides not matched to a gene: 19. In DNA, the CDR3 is TGTGCCAGCAGTCCCAACCGGGGGGGTAGCGGGTTGGGGGAGACCCAGTACTTC. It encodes CASSPNRGGSGLGETQYF.